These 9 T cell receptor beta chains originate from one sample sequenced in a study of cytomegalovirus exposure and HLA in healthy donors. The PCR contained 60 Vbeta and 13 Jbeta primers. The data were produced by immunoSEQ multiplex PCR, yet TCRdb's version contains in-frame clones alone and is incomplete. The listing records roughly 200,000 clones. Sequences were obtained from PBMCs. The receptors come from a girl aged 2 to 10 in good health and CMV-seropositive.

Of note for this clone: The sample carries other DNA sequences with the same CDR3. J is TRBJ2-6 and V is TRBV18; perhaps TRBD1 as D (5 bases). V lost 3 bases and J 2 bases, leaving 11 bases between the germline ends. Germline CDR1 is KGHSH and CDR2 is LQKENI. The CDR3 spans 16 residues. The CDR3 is CASSPPARAGANVLTF. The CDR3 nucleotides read TGTGCCAGCTCACCCCCCGCCAGGGCTGGGGCCAACGTCCTGACTTTC.

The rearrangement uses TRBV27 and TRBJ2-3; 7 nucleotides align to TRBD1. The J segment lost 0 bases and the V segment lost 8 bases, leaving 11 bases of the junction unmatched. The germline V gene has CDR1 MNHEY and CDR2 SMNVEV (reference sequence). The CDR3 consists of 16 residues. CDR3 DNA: TGTGCCAGCCGGTTGGGACAGACTACTAGCACAGATACGCAGTATTTT. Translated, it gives CASRLGQTTSTDTQYF.

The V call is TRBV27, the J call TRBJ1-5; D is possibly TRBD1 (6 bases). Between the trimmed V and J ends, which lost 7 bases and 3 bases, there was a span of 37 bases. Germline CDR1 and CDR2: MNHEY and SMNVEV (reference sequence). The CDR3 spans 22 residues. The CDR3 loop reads CASIESTGPHPNSRQVNQPQHF. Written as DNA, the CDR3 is TGTGCCAGCATAGAATCAACTGGTCCACACCCAAACAGCCGACAGGTCAATCAGCCCCAGCATTTT.

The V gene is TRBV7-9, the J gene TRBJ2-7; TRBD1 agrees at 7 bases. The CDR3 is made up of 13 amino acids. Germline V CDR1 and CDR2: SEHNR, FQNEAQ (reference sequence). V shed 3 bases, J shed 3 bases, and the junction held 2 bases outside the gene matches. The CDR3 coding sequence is TGTGCCAGCAGCTTCCGGGACAGCTACGAGCAGTACTTC. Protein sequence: CASSFRDSYEQYF.

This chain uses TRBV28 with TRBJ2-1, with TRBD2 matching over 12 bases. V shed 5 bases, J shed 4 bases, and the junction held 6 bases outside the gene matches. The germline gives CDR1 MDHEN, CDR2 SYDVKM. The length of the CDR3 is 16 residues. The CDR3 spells CASSPQLAGGYNEQFF. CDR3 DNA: TGTGCCAGCAGTCCCCAGCTAGCGGGAGGGTACAATGAGCAGTTCTTC.

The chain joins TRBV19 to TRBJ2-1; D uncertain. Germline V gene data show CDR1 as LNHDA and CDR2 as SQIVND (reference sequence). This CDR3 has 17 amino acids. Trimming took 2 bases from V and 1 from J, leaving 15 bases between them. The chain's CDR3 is CASSISRSTKSYNEQFF. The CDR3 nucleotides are TGTGCCAGTAGTATATCTAGGTCTACTAAATCCTACAATGAGCAGTTCTTC. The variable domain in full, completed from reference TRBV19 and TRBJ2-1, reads DGGITQSPKYLFRKEGQNVTLSCEQNLNHDAMYWYRQDPGQGLRLIYYSQIVNDFQKGDIAEGYSVSREKKESFPLTVTSAQKNPTAFYLCASSISRSTKSYNEQFFGPGTRLTVL.

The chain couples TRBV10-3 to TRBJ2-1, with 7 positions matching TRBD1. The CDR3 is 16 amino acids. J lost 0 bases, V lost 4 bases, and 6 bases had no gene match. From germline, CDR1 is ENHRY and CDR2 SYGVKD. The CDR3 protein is CAISGGGRSSYNEQFF. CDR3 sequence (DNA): TGTGCCATCAGTGGAGGGGGCAGGAGCTCCTACAATGAGCAGTTCTTC.

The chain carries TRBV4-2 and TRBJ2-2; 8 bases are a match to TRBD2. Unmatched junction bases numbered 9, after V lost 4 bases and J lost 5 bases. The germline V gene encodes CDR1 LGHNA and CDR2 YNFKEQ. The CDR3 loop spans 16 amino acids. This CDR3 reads CASSPTRGGSTGELFF. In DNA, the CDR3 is TGTGCCAGCAGCCCCACCCGGGGGGGCAGTACCGGGGAGCTGTTTTTT.

CDR3 sequence: CASSLAVLLAGEGAGELFF. CDR3 bases: TGTGCCAGCAGCTTAGCTGTCCTACTAGCGGGAGAGGGGGCCGGGGAGCTGTTTTTT. This sequence joins TRBV7-8 and TRBJ2-2; TRBD2 matches at 11 bases. The CDR3 runs to 19 residues. Germline assignment: CDR1 SGHVS and CDR2 FQNEAQ. The J segment lost 6 bases and the V segment lost 0 bases, leaving 12 bases of the junction unmatched.